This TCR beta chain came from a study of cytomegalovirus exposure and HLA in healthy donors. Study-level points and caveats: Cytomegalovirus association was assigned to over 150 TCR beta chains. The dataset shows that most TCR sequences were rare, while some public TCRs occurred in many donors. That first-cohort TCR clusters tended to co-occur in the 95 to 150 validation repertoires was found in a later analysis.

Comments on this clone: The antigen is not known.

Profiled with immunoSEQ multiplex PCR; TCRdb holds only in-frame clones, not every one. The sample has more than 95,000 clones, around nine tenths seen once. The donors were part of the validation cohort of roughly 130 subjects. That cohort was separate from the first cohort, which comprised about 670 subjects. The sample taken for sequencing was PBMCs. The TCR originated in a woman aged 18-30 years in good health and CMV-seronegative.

DNA of the CDR3: TGTGCCAGCAGCTGGACAGGTACCTACGAGCAGTACTTC. This gives the protein CASSWTGTYEQYF. The chain has TRBV5-6 and TRBJ2-7; 7 bases fit TRBD1. Germline values: CDR1 SGHDT, CDR2 YYEEEE. J gave up 2 bases and V 3 bases, and 2 bases lay outside the gene matches. The CDR3 is made up of 13 amino acids.